This T cell receptor (beta chain) was profiled in a study of regulatory T cells in long-lasting Graves disease. Investigators prepared the TCR beta libraries by applying iRepertoire HTBI primers and Arm-PCR of CDR3 regions. TCRdb re-analysed the multiplex PCR reads in MiXCR, keeping a single row per CDR3 protein. Of a few hundred thousand distinct CDR3 sequences detected, over 20% appear once; the ten largest clones hold around 14%. General observations from the study: Accuracy was possibly reduced by small sample size.

This sample's time point: newly diagnosed GD, antithyroid drugs for less than 3 months. PBMC RNA served as the TCR library source. Ten or more counts support this clonotype. Its antigen is still unknown. This receptor was identified in a female donor with Graves disease. Sequences were derived from peripheral blood mononuclear cells (PBMCs), sampled at new diagnosis, from a patient treated with antithyroid drugs.

The CDR3 reads CSASFDLFGQYF. DNA for the CDR3: TGCAGTGCTAGTTTCGACTTGTTCGGGCAGTACTTC. This sequence joins TRBV20-1 and TRBJ2-7; D not resolved. CDR1 DFQATT and CDR2 SNEGSKA come from the germline V gene (reference sequence). The V gene lost 3 bases and the J gene lost 9 bases, with 15 bases spanning the gap. This CDR3 has 12 residues.